The 8 T cell receptor beta chains reported below all come from one sample, sequenced in a study of shared clonotypes between healthy human individuals. Measured with immunoSEQ multiplex PCR; TCRdb has only the in-frame clones, and not every one. The table includes 950,000 to 1,300,000 clones, roughly 70% detected once. The sequenced material came from memory CD4+ T cells sorted from blood. Subset of the sample: CD45RA-negative fraction. The receptors originated from a man aged 18 to 30 in good health.

V is TRBV5-5 and J is TRBJ1-4, with D hard to call. V lost 1 base to trimming and J lost 5 bases, with 12 bases between them. The CDR3 sequence is 15 residues long. Per the germline V gene, CDR1 is SGHKS and CDR2 is YYEKEE (reference sequence). The DNA of the CDR3 is TGTGCCAGCAGCTTGTACGAAGGGAGGAATGAAAAACTGTTTTTT. Protein product: CASSLYEGRNEKLFF.

The V gene is TRBV7-8, the J gene TRBJ2-7; TRBD2 agrees at 9 bases. The CDR3 length is 16 residues. Germline lookup yields CDR1 SGHVS and CDR2 FQNEAQ. The J segment lost 0 bases and the V segment lost 0 bases, leaving 3 bases of the junction unmatched. The CDR3 coding sequence is TGTGCCAGCAGCTTAGCGCGGGGGGGTAGCTCCTACGAGCAGTACTTC. Translation gives CASSLARGGSSYEQYF.

V and J are TRBV4-3 and TRBJ2-1; D may be TRBD2 (5 bases). The length of the CDR3 is 14 residues. CDR1 is LGHNA, CDR2 YSLEER, per germline. The ends were cut back, 2 bases at V and 6 bases at J, with 11 bases in the middle. The CDR3: CASSQLADANEQFF. The DNA of the CDR3 is TGCGCCAGCAGCCAACTAGCCGACGCCAATGAGCAGTTCTTC.

This sequence joins TRBV2 and TRBJ1-1; D possibly corresponds to TRBD1 (5 bases). The CDR3 extends over 13 amino acids. V lost 6 bases, J lost 11 bases, and 19 bases lay in between. Germline CDR1 SNHLY, CDR2 FYNNEI. The CDR3 sequence: CASSVLGAPEAFF. For the CDR3, the DNA is TGTGCCAGCAGCGTACTCGGGGCCCCGGAGGCTTTCTTT.

This clone has a count of ten or more. The chain recombines TRBV28 with TRBJ1-2; D might be TRBD1 (6 bases). This CDR3 has 14 residues. The V and J ends lost 8 bases and 6 bases respectively, with 19 bases between them. From germline, CDR1 is MDHEN and CDR2 SYDVKM. CDR3 in DNA: TGTGCCAGCGACCCGGGGGCGAGACAGCATGGCTACACCTTC. Translation: CASDPGARQHGYTF.

Here the CDR3 DNA reads TGTGCCATCAGTGAAGGAGGGGGCACACAGCCCCAGCATTTT. It is translated as CAISEGGGTQPQHF. The V gene is TRBV10-3, the J gene TRBJ1-5; 7 bases fit TRBD1. This CDR3 is built from 14 residues. V lost 3 bases and J lost 7; bases outside the gene matches: 6. Germline V gives CDR1 ENHRY, CDR2 SYGVKD.

This sequence joins TRBV6-1 and TRBJ2-5; 12 nucleotides line up with TRBD1. The CDR3 runs to 15 residues. V lost 2 bases to trimming and J lost 5 bases; unmatched junction nucleotides: 3. The germline gives CDR1 MNHNS, CDR2 SASEGT. CDR3 residues: CASSERDRGPETQYF. The CDR3 region has the DNA TGTGCCAGCAGTGAAAGGGACAGGGGGCCGGAGACCCAGTACTTC.

As concerns this clone: This likely came from a read error, as a far larger clone is one base away. This chain connects TRBV5-5 to TRBJ1-1, with D unclear. The CDR3 extends over 13 amino acids. Deletions cut 0 bases from V and 0 bases from J, with 3 bases between. Germline lookup yields CDR1 SGHKS and CDR2 YYEKEE (reference sequence). The CDR3 region is CASSLGMNTEAFF. The CDR3, as DNA: TGTGCCAGCAGCTTGGGCATGAACACTGAAGCTTTCTTT.